The next 9 T cell receptor beta chains were all read from a single sample in a study of T cell responses to AZD1222 COVID-19 vaccine. Profiled with immunoSEQ multiplex PCR; TCRdb holds only in-frame clones, not every one. Of 130,000 to 150,000 clones listed, roughly nine tenths were seen once; the top ten hold under 2%. The specimen was peripheral blood, collected 28 days after the second AZD1222 dose. Receptor source: an adult who received the AZD1222 COVID-19 vaccine.

This rearrangement joins TRBV6-5 to TRBJ1-6; no firm D call. The germline gives CDR1 MNHEY, CDR2 SVGAGI. The CDR3 has 12 amino acids. The V and J ends lost 6 bases and 9 bases respectively, with 9 bases between them. The CDR3 loop reads CASSIVSSPLHF. CDR3 DNA sequence: TGTGCCAGCAGCATAGTTAGTTCACCCCTCCACTTT.

The V and J genes are TRBV4-1 and TRBJ1-1; a weak D match, TRBD1 (5 bases). V was shortened by 5 bases and J by 11 bases, with 21 bases between the two germline ends. Germline V gene sequence: CDR1 MGHRA, CDR2 YSYEKL. The CDR3 length is 14 residues. The CDR3 loop reads CASSYPGTSLEAFF. The DNA of the CDR3 is TGCGCCAGCAGCTATCCTGGGACTTCCCTAGAGGCTTTCTTT.

V and J are TRBV27 and TRBJ2-7; tentatively, D is TRBD2 (6 bases). CDR3 length: 13 amino acids. The V end lost 6 bases, the J end lost 3 bases, and 12 bases lay between the germline ends. Germline CDR1 and CDR2: MNHEY and SMNVEV (reference sequence). CDR3 coding DNA: TGTGCCAGCAGCCGGGAGCCTCTCTACGAGCAGTACTTC. Encoded protein: CASSREPLYEQYF.

J is TRBJ2-1 and V is TRBV7-3; 12 positions match TRBD2. J lost 6 bases, V lost 5 bases, and 20 bases had no gene match. Germline CDR1 is SGHTA and CDR2 is FQGTGA. The CDR3 runs 20 residues. In nucleotides, the CDR3 is TGTGCCAGCAGCCGGGTTTCCGGAACTAGCGGGAGGTCTCCCACCAATGAGCAGTTCTTC. It codes for CASSRVSGTSGRSPTNEQFF.

This clone was observed a few times. The chain carries TRBV5-4 and TRBJ1-1; the D gene is possibly TRBD1 (6 bases). Trimming removed 4 bases from V and 1 base from J, with 11 bases in between. CDR1 and CDR2 (germline): SGHNT, YYREEE (reference sequence). This CDR3 region has 14 residues. CDR3 in amino acids: CASSGGGSNTEAFF. CDR3 sequence (DNA): TGTGCCAGCAGCGGAGGGGGTTCGAACACTGAAGCTTTCTTT. The whole variable domain, filled in from reference TRBV5-4 and TRBJ1-1, reads ETGVTQSPTHLIKTRGQQVTLRCSSQSGHNTVSWYQQALGQGPQFIFQYYREEENGRGNFPPRFSGLQFPNYSSELNVNALELDDSALYLCASSGGGSNTEAFFGQGTRLTVV.

The rearrangement joins TRBV18 to TRBJ2-1; weak D call: TRBD1 (5 bases). The germline V gene encodes CDR1 KGHSH and CDR2 LQKENI. The CDR3 spans 13 residues. The germline V and J ends were trimmed by 3 bases and 5 bases, with 8 bases remaining between them. CDR3: CASSPLGHNEQFF. The CDR3 DNA sequence: TGTGCCAGCTCACCGTTGGGGCACAATGAGCAGTTCTTC.

As for this clone: The junction shows a germline mismatch at one end, possibly a read error. The V and J genes are TRBV18 and TRBJ2-7; 8 nucleotides match TRBD2. The CDR3 contains 13 residues. Germline V gene data show CDR1 as KGHSH and CDR2 as LQKENI. The CDR3 region is CASSRGGSYEQYF. The CDR3 DNA is TGTGCCAGTTCACGCGGGGGGTCCTACGAGCAGTACTTC.

V usage is TRBV19 and J usage is TRBJ2-3; 7 nucleotides agree with TRBD1. Trimming at V came to 4 bases and at J to 0 bases, leaving 4 bases not matched to a gene. Germline V gene data show CDR1 as LNHDA and CDR2 as SQIVND (reference sequence). This CDR3 has 15 amino acids. CDR3 DNA sequence: TGTGCCAGTAGTAGACAGGGAACCAGCACAGATACGCAGTATTTT. Translated, it gives CASSRQGTSTDTQYF. Full variable domain (remainder filled in from reference TRBV19 and TRBJ2-3): DGGITQSPKYLFRKEGQNVTLSCEQNLNHDAMYWYRQDPGQGLRLIYYSQIVNDFQKGDIAEGYSVSREKKESFPLTVTSAQKNPTAFYLCASSRQGTSTDTQYFGPGTRLTVL.

The J gene is TRBJ1-3, the V gene TRBV5-4; no firm D call. This CDR3 has 14 amino acids. The germline V gene has CDR1 SGHNT and CDR2 YYREEE (reference sequence). Trimming stripped 0 bases from V and 1 base from J, with 5 bases between. CDR3 DNA sequence: TGTGCCAGCAGCTTGGGAGGTTCTGGAAACACCATATATTTT. Its protein is CASSLGGSGNTIYF.